Sequencing of this TCR beta chain was carried out in a study of CD8 T cells in ankylosing spondylitis. Study-wide results and caveats: As reported, disease-linked clones showed significant enrichment in matched ankylosing spondylitis synovial fluid. Blood from ankylosing spondylitis patients appeared to carry a characteristic roughly 8-variant TCR beta motif.

This clonotype has a handful of counts. Its target is not known. TCRdb reprocessed the 5' RACE reads via MiXCR and lists one record per CDR3 protein. The sample yields 150,000 to 200,000 distinct CDR3 sequences, just over 9.5% seen once. Germline assignment: CDR1 SGDLS and CDR2 YYNGEE. V was cut by 3 bases and J by 2 bases, with 7 bases left in between. CDR3 size: 13 residues. This chain links TRBV9 with TRBJ2-3; D unresolved. The sequence derives from a female donor with ankylosing spondylitis or in good health (not recorded which). The material sequenced was blood, either unsorted or a sorted T cell fraction (not recorded which). The CDR3 DNA is TGTGCCAGCAGCGCAGAGGCCACAGATACGCAGTATTTT. Translated, it gives CASSAEATDTQYF.